The clone carrying this T cell receptor beta chain was recorded once. Its antigen is not known. The CDR3 spans 15 residues. The V end was cut by 1 base, the J end by 12 bases, with 19 bases between. CDR1 and CDR2 from the germline V gene are LGHNA and YSLEER. The Oncomine TCR Beta short-read assay was applied to DNA of cultured CD4+ T cells. The genomic DNA was obtained from cultured CD4+ T cells by extraction with the QIAamp micro DNA kit. TCRdb independently ran MiXCR on the PCR reads; one entry per CDR3 protein. The sample contains approximately 25,000 distinct CDR3 sequences, around 45% of which appear only once. This entry comes from a study of vaccination and CD4 T cells after COVID-19. Treatment described: 10-day PBMC culture with coronavirus spike peptide pools or control peptides (ViraFEST assay). ViraFEST used peptide pools to expand antigen-specific T cells, then sequenced TCRs. A negative selection step was used to isolate CD4+ T cells once culture had run for 10 to 11 days.

Study-wide results and caveats: No early post-infection timepoints were studied, and convalescent patients studied were relatively few.

The J gene is TRBJ2-1, the V gene TRBV4-3; D might be TRBD1 or TRBD2, each matching 5 bases. The material sequenced was CD4+ T cells from blood, cultured in vitro. The origin of this receptor is a human donor who had recovered from COVID-19. The CDR3 nucleotides are TGCGCCAGCAGCCAAGCTCGGGACCCTCAATCGGGGCAGTTCTTC. Protein sequence: CASSQARDPQSGQFF.